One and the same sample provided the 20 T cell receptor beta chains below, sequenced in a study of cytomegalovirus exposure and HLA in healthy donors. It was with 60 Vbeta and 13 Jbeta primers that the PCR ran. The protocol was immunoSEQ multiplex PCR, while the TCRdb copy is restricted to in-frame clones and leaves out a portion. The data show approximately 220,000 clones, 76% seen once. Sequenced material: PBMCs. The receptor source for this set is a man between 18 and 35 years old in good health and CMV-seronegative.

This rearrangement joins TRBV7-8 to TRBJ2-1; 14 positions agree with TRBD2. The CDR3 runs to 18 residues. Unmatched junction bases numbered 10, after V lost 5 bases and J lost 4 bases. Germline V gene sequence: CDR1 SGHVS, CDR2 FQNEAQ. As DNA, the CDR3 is TGTGCCAGCAGCCTCCTCGGGACTAGCGGGAGATTATACAATGAGCAGTTCTTC. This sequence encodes CASSLLGTSGRLYNEQFF.

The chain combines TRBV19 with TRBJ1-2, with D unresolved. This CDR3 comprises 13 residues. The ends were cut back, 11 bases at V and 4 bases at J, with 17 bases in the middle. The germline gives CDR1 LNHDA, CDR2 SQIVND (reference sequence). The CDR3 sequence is CASLLVGSYGYTF. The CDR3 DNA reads TGTGCCTCCCTCCTTGTGGGCTCCTATGGCTACACCTTC.

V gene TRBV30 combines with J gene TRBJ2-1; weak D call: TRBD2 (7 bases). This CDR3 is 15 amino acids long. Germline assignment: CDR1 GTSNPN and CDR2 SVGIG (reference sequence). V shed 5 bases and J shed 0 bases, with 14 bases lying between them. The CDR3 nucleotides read TGTGCCTGGCGGGGGGCAGGGGCCTCCTACAATGAGCAGTTCTTC. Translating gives CAWRGAGASYNEQFF.

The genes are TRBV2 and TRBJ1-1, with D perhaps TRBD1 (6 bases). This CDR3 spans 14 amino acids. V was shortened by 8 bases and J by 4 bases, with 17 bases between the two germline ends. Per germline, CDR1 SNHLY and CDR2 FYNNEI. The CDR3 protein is CASPVQGGVTEAFF. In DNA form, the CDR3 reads TGTGCCAGCCCTGTACAGGGAGGGGTCACTGAAGCTTTCTTT.

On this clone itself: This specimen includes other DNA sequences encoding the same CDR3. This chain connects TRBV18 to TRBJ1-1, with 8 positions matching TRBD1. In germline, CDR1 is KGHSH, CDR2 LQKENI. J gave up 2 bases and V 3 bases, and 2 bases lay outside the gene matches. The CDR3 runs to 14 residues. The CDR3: CASSPGQGNTEAFF. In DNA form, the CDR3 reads TGTGCCAGCTCACCTGGACAGGGCAACACTGAAGCTTTCTTT.

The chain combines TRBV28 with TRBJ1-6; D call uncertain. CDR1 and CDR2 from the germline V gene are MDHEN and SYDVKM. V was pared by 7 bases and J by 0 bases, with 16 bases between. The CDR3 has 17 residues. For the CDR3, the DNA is TGTGCCAGCACCCTGAGGGCGGTCAGCTCCTATAATTCACCCCTCCACTTT. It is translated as CASTLRAVSSYNSPLHF.

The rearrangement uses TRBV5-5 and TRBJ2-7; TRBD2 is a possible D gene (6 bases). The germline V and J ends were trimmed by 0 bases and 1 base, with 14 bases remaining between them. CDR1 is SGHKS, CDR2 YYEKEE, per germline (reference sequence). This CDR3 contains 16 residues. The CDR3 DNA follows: TGTGCCAGCAGCTTGGATTTGGGGGGATATTCCTACGAGCAGTACTTC. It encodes CASSLDLGGYSYEQYF. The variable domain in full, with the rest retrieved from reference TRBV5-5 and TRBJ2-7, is DAGVTQSPTHLIKTRGQQVTLRCSPISGHKSVSWYQQVLGQGPQFIFQYYEKEERGRGNFPDRFSARQFPNYSSELNVNALLLGDSALYLCASSLDLGGYSYEQYFGPGTRLTVT.

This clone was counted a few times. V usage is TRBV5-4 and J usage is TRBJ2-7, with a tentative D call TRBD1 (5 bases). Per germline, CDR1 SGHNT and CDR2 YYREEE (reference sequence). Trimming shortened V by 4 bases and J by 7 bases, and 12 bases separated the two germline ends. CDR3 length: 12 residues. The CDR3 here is CASSLGPGEQYF. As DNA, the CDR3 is TGTGCCAGCAGCCTTGGGCCAGGGGAGCAGTACTTC.

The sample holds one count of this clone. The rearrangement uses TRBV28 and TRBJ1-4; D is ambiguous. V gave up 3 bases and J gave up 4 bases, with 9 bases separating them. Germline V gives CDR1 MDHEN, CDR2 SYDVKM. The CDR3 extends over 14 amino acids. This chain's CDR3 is CASSFVKINEKLFF. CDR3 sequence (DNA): TGTGCCAGCAGTTTCGTTAAAATTAATGAAAAACTGTTTTTT.

CDR3 in amino acids: CASSLGTSVTGELFF. The CDR3 coding sequence is TGTGCCAGCAGCTTAGGGACTAGCGTCACCGGGGAGCTGTTTTTT. The rearrangement links TRBV7-3 to TRBJ2-2, with 10 bases matching TRBD2. J gave up 4 bases and V 2 bases, and 1 base lay outside the gene matches. Per germline, CDR1 SGHTA and CDR2 FQGTGA. This CDR3 spans 15 amino acids.

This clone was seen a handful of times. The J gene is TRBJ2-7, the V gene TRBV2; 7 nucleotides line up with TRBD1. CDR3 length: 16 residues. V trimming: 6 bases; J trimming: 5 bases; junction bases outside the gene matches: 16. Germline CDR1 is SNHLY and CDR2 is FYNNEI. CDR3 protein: CASSEPILTGSHEQYF. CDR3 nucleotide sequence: TGTGCCAGCAGCGAACCCATCCTGACAGGGTCCCACGAGCAGTACTTC.

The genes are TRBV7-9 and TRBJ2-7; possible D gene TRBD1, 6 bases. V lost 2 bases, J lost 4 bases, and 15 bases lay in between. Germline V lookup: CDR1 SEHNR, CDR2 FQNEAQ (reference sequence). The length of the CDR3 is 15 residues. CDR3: CASSLRDTLLYEQYF. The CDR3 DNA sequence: TGTGCCAGCAGCTTAAGGGACACCTTACTTTACGAGCAGTACTTC. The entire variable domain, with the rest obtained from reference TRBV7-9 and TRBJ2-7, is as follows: DTGVSQNPRHKITKRGQNVTFRCDPISEHNRLYWYRQTLGQGPEFLTYFQNEAQLEKSRLLSDRFSAERPKGSFSTLEIQRTEQGDSAMYLCASSLRDTLLYEQYFGPGTRLTVT.

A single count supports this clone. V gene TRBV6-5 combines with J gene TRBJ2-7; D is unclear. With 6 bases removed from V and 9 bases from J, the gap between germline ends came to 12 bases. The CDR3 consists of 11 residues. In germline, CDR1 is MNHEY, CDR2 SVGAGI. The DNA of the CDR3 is TGTGCCAGCAGCACACCACTATGGCAGTACTTC. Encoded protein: CASSTPLWQYF.

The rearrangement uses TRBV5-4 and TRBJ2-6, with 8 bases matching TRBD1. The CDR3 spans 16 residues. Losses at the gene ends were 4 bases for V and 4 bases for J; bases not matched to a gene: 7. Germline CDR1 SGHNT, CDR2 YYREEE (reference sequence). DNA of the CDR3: TGTGCCAGCAGCCGCGACAGGGGTATGGGGGCCAACGTCCTGACTTTC. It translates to CASSRDRGMGANVLTF.

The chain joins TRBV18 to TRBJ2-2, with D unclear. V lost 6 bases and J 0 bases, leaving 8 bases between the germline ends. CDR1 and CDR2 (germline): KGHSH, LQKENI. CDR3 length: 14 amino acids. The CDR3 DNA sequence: TGTGCCAGCTCCGAGCAACCGAACACCGGGGAGCTGTTTTTT. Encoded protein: CASSEQPNTGELFF.

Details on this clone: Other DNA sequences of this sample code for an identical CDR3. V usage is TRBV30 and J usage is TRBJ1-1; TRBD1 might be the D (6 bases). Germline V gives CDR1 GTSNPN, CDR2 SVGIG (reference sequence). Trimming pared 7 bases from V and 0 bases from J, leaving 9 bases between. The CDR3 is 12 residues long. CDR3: CASGQLNTEAFF. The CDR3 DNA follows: TGTGCCTCCGGACAGTTGAACACTGAAGCTTTCTTT.

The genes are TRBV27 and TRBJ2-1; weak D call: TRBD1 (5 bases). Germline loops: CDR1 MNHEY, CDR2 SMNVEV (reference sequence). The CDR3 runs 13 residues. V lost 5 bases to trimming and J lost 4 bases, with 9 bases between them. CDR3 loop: CASSPPGYNEQFF. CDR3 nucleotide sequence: TGTGCCAGCAGTCCACCAGGGTACAATGAGCAGTTCTTC.

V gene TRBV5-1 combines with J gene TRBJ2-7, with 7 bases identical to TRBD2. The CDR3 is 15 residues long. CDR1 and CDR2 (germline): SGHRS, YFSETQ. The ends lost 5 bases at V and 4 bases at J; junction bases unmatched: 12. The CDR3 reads CASRSGASGTYEQYF. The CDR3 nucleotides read TGCGCCAGCAGATCCGGAGCTAGCGGTACTTACGAGCAGTACTTC.

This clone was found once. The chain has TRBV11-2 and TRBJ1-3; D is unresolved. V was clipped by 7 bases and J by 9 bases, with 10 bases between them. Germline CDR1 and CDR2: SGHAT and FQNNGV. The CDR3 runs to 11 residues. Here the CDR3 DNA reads TGTGCCAGCACCCGGGGTGGCACCATATATTTT. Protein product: CASTRGGTIYF. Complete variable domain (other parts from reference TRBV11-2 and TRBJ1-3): EAGVAQSPRYKIIEKRQSVAFWCNPISGHATLYWYQQILGQGPKLLIQFQNNGVVDDSQLPKDRFSAERLKGVDSTLKIQPAKLEDSAVYLCASTRGGTIYFGEGSWLTVV.

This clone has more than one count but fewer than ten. The CDR3 DNA is TGCGCCAGCAGCCAGGTTAGGGGGTGGGAGCTGTTTTTT. Encoded protein: CASSQVRGWELFF. The chain recombines TRBV4-1 with TRBJ2-2, with D possibly being TRBD1 (6 bases). The V end was cut by 3 bases, the J end by 9 bases, with 11 bases between. Germline assignment: CDR1 MGHRA and CDR2 YSYEKL. There are 13 residues in the CDR3.